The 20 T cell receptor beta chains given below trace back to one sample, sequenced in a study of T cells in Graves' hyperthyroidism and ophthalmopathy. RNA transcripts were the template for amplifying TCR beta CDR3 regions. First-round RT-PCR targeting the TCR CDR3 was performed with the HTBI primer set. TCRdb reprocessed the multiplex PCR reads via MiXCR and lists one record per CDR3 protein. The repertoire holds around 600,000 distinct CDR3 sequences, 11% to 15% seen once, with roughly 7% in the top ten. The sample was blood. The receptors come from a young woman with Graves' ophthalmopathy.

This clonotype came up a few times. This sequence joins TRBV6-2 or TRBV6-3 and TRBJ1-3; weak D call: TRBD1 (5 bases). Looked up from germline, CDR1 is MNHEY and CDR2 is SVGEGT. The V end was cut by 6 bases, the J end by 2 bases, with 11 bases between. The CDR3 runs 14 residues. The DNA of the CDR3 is TGTGCCAGCAGACCTTCAGGGACTGGAAACACCATATATTTT. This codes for CASRPSGTGNTIYF.

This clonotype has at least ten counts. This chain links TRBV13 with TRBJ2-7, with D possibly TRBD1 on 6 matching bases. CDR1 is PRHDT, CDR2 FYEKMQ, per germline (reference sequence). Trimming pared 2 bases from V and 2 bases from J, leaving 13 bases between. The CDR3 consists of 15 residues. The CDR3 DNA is TGTGCCAGCAGCTTATCAGGGGCCGGTACCTACGAGCAGTACTTC. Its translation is CASSLSGAGTYEQYF. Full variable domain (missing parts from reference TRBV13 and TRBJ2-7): AAGVIQSPRHLIKEKRETATLKCYPIPRHDTVYWYQQGPGQDPQFLISFYEKMQSDKGSIPDRFSAQQFSDYHSELNMSSLELGDSALYFCASSLSGAGTYEQYFGPGTRLTVT.

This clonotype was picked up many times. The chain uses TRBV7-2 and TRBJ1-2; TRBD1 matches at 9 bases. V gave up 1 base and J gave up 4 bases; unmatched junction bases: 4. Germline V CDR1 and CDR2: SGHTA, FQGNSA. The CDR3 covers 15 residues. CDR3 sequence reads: CASSLGGGQGYGYTF. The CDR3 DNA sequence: TGTGCCAGCAGCTTAGGTGGGGGACAGGGCTATGGCTACACCTTC.

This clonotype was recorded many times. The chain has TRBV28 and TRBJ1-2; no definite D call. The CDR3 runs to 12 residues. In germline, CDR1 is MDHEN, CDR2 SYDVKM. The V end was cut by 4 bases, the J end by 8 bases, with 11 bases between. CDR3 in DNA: TGTGCCAGCAGTTCACAGTCCTGGGGCTACACCTTC. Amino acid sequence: CASSSQSWGYTF.

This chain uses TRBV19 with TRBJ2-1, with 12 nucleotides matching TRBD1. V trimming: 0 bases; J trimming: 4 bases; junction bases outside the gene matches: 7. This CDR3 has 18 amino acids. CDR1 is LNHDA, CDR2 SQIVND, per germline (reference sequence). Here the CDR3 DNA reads TGTGCCAGTAGTATAGAGGGGGAGGGACAGGGGGCTTACAATGAGCAGTTCTTC. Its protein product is CASSIEGEGQGAYNEQFF.

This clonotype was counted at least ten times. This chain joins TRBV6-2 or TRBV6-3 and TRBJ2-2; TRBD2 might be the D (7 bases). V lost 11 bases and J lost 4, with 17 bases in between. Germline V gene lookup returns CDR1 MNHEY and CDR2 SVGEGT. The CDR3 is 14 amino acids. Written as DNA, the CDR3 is TGTGCCCCCCAACGGGGGGCTAGCACCGGGGAGCTGTTTTTT. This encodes CAPQRGASTGELFF.

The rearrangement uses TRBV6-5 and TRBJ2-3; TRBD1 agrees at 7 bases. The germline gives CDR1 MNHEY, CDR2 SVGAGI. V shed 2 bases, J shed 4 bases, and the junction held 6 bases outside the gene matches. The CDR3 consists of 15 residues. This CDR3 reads CASSYRGLWADTQYF. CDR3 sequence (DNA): TGTGCCAGCAGTTACAGGGGGCTCTGGGCAGATACGCAGTATTTT.

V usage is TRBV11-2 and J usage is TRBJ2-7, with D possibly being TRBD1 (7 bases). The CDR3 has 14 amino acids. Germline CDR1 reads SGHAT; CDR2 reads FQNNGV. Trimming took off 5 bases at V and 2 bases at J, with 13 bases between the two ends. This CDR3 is CASSRGTDAYEQYF. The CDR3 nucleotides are TGTGCCAGCAGCCGCGGGACAGATGCCTACGAGCAGTACTTC.

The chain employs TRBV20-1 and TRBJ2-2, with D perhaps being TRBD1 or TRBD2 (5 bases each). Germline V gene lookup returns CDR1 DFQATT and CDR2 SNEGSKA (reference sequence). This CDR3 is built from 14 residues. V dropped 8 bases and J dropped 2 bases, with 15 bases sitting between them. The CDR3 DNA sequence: TGCAGTACCCGGGGCGAGCCCAACACCGGGGAGCTGTTTTTT. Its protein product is CSTRGEPNTGELFF.

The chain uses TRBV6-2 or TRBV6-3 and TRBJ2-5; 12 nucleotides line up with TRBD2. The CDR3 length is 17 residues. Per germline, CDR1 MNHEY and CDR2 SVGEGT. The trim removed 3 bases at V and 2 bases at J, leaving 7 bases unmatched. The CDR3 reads CASSYSGLAGPQETQYF. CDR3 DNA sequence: TGTGCCAGCAGTTATTCCGGACTAGCGGGACCGCAAGAGACCCAGTACTTC.

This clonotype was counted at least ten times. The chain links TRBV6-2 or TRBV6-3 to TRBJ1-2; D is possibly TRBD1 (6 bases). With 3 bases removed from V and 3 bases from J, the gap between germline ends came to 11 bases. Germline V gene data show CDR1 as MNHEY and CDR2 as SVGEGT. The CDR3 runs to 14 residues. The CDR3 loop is CASSYQGRDYGYTF. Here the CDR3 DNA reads TGTGCCAGCAGTTATCAGGGGCGCGACTATGGCTACACCTTC.

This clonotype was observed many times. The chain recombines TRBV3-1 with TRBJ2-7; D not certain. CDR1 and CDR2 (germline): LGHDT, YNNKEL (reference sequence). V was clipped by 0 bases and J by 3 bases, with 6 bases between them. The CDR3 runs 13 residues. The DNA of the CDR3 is TGTGCCAGCAGCCAAGAGGTCGGCTACGAGCAGTACTTC. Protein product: CASSQEVGYEQYF.

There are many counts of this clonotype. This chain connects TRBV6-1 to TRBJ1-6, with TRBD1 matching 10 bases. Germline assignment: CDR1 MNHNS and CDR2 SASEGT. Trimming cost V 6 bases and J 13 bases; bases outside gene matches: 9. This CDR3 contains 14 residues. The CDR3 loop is CASRGDRGQGPLHF. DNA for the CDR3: TGTGCCAGCAGGGGAGACAGGGGACAGGGGCCCCTCCACTTT.

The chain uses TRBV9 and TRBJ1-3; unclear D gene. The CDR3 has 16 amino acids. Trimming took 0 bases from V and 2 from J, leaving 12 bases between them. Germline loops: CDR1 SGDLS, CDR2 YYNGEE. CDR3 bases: TGTGCCAGCAGCGTAGCGGCCTCAAGTACTGGAAACACCATATATTTT. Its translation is CASSVAASSTGNTIYF.

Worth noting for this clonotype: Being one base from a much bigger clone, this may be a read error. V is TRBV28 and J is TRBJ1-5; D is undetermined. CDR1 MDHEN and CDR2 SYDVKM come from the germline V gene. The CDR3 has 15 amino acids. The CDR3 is CASRFYLKGNQPQHF. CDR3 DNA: TGTGCCAGCCGTTTTTATTTAAAGGGTAATCAGCCCCAGCATTTT.

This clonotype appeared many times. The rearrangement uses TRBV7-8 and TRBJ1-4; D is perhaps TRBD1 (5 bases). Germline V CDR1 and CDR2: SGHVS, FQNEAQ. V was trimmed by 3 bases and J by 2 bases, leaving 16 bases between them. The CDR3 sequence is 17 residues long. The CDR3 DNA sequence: TGTGCCAGCAGCTTCGGGCAAGGGACCCTGACTAATGAAAAACTGTTTTTT. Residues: CASSFGQGTLTNEKLFF.

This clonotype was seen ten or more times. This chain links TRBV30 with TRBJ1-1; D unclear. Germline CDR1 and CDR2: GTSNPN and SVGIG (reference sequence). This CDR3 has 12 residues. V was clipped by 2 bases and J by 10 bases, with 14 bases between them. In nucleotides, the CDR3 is TGTGCCTGGAGTAAAGACCCCGGTCGAGCTTTCTTT. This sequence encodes CAWSKDPGRAFF.

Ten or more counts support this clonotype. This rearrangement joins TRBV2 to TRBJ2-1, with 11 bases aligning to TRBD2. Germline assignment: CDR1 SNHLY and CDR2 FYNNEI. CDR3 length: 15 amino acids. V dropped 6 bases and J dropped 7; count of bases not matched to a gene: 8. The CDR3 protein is CASRRLAGTENEQFF. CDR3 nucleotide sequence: TGTGCCAGCAGGAGACTAGCGGGAACCGAAAATGAGCAGTTCTTC.

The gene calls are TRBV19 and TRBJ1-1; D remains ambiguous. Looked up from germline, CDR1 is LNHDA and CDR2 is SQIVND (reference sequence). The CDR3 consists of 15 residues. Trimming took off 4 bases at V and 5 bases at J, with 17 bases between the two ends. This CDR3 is CASSRGGPTITEAFF. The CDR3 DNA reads TGTGCCAGTAGTAGGGGTGGACCTACAATAACTGAAGCTTTCTTT.

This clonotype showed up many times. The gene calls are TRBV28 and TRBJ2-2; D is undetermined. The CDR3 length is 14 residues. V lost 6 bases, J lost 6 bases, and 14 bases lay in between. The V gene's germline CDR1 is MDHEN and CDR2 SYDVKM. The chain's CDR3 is CASSPVIVSGELFF. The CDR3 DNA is TGTGCCAGCAGCCCTGTGATAGTATCCGGGGAGCTGTTTTTT.